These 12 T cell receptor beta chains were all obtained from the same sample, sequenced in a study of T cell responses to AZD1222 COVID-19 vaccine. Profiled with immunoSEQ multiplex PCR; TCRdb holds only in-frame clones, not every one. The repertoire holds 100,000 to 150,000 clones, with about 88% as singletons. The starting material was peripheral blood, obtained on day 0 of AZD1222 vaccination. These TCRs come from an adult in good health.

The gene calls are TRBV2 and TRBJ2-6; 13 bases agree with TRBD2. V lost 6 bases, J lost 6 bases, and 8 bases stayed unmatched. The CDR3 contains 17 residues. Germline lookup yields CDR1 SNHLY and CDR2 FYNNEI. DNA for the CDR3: TGTGCCAGCAGGAGGGGACTAGCGGGGTCGGTGGCCAACGTCCTGACTTTC. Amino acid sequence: CASRRGLAGSVANVLTF.

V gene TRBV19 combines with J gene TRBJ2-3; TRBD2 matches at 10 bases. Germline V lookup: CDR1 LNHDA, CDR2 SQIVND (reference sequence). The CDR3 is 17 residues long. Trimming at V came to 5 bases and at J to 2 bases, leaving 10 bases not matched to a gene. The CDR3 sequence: CASSSPSSGGHTDTQYF. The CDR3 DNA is TGTGCCAGTAGTTCCCCATCTAGCGGGGGCCACACAGATACGCAGTATTTT.

The CDR3 DNA reads TGCGCCAGCAGTCAACATCCCGAAGGAACAGATACGCAGTATTTT. Translated: CASSQHPEGTDTQYF. The J gene is TRBJ2-3, the V gene TRBV23-1; D remains ambiguous. Being an ORF, TRBV23-1 has a function that is uncertain. CDR3 size: 15 residues. V lost 2 bases and J lost 3, with 12 bases in between.

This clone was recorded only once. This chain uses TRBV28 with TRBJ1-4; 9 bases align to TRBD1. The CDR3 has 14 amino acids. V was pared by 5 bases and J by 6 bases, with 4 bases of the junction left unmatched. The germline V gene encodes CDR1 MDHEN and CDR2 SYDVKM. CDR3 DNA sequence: TGTGCCAGCAGTCGTACAGGGGGCGATGAAAAACTGTTTTTT. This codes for CASSRTGGDEKLFF. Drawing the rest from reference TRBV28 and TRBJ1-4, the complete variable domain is DVKVTQSSRYLVKRTGEKVFLECVQDMDHENMFWYRQDPGLGLRLIYFSYDVKMKEKGDIPEGYSVSREKKERFSLILESASTNQTSMYLCASSRTGGDEKLFFGSGTQLSVL.

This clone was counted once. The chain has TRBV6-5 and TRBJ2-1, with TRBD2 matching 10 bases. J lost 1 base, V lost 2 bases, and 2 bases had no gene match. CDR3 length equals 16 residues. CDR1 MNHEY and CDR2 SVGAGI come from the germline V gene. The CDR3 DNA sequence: TGTGCCAGCAGTTACGAAGCGGGAGGGTCCTACAATGAGCAGTTCTTC. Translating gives CASSYEAGGSYNEQFF.

CDR3 bases: TGTGCCAGCACCCTCGGCGGGACAGGGGACCAGCCCCAGCATTTT. As protein: CASTLGGTGDQPQHF. J is TRBJ1-5 and V is TRBV6-6; TRBD1 matches at 10 bases. Trimming at V came to 7 bases and at J to 7 bases, leaving 10 bases not matched to a gene. Per the germline V gene, CDR1 is MNHNY and CDR2 is SVGAGI (reference sequence). This CDR3 spans 15 amino acids.

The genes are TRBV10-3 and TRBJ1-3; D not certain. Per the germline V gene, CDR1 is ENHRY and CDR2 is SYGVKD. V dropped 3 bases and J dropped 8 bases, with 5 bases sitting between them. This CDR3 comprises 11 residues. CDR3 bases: TGTGCCATCAGTGAAGATTACACCATATATTTT. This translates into CAISEDYTIYF.

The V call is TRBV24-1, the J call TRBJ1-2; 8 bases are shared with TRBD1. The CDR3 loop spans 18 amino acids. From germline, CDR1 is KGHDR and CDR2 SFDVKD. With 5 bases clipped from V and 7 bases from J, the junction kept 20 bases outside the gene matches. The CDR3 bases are TGTGCCACCAGTGGCCCCGAGAATGACAGGGGTAGTAGCGGTGGCTACACCTTC. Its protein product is CATSGPENDRGSSGGYTF.

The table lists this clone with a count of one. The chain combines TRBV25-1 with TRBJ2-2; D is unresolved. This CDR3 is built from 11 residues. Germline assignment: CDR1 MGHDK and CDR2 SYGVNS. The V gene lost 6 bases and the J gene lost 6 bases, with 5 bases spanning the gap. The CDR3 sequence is CASRGPGELFF. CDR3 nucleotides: TGTGCCAGCAGGGGCCCCGGGGAGCTGTTTTTT.

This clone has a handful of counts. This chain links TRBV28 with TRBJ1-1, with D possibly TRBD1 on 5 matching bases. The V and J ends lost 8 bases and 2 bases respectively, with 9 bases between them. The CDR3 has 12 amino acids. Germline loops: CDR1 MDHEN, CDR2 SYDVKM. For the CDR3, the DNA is TGTGCCAGCCAGGACACCAACACTGAAGCTTTCTTT. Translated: CASQDTNTEAFF. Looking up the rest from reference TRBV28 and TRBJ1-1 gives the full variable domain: DVKVTQSSRYLVKRTGEKVFLECVQDMDHENMFWYRQDPGLGLRLIYFSYDVKMKEKGDIPEGYSVSREKKERFSLILESASTNQTSMYLCASQDTNTEAFFGQGTRLTVV.

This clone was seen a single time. CDR3 in amino acids: CASSWGIGNQPQHF. DNA of the CDR3: TGTGCCAGCAGCTGGGGGATTGGCAATCAGCCCCAGCATTTT. This chain uses TRBV9 with TRBJ1-5; D might be TRBD1 (5 bases). The germline CDR1 and CDR2 sequences are SGDLS and YYNGEE. Trimming left V 4 bases short and J 2 bases short, with 10 bases between. The CDR3 runs to 14 residues.

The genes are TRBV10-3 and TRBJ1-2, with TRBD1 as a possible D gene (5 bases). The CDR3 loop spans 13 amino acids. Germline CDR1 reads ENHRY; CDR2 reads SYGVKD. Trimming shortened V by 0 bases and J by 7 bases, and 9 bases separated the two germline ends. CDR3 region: CAISESGRAGYTF. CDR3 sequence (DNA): TGTGCCATCAGTGAGTCGGGCAGGGCTGGCTACACCTTC.